Shown below are 21 T cell receptor beta chains from a single sample sequenced in a study of CD8+CD57+ T cells in acquired aplastic anemia. Genomic DNA was employed as the template in profiling TCR beta VDJ and CDR3. TCRdb reanalysed the reads using MiXCR and keeps one entry per CDR3 protein. The sample has a few hundred thousand distinct CDR3 sequences, 55% to 60% seen once. The sequenced material came from sorted CD4+, CD8+, or CD8+CD57+ T cells (not recorded which) from PBMCs. These receptors were obtained from a human donor with severe aplastic anemia or a healthy control (not recorded which).

The genes are TRBV10-3 and TRBJ1-2; 7 nucleotides agree with TRBD1. Germline values: CDR1 ENHRY, CDR2 SYGVKD. The junction had 5 bases not matched to a gene; V was cut back by 8 bases and J by 2 bases. This CDR3 contains 13 residues. DNA of the CDR3: TGTGCCATCCCAGCACAGGGGAACTATGGCTACACCTTC. Its translation: CAIPAQGNYGYTF.

The chain couples TRBV19 to TRBJ2-2; D may be TRBD2 (5 bases). CDR3 length equals 14 residues. CDR1 and CDR2 (germline): LNHDA, SQIVND (reference sequence). V lost 6 bases and J 2 bases, leaving 10 bases between the germline ends. The CDR3 DNA sequence: TGTGCCAGTAGGCCTAGCCAAAACACCGGGGAGCTGTTTTTT. This translates into CASRPSQNTGELFF. Full variable domain (rest looked up from reference TRBV19 and TRBJ2-2): DGGITQSPKYLFRKEGQNVTLSCEQNLNHDAMYWYRQDPGQGLRLIYYSQIVNDFQKGDIAEGYSVSREKKESFPLTVTSAQKNPTAFYLCASRPSQNTGELFFGEGSRLTVL.

The sample holds many counts of this clonotype. The CDR3 protein is CASSLADTQYF. CDR3 bases: TGTGCCAGCAGCTTAGCAGATACGCAGTATTTT. J is TRBJ2-3 and V is TRBV7-2; D uncertain. The V gene lost 0 bases and the J gene lost 5 bases, with 0 bases spanning the gap. From germline, CDR1 is SGHTA and CDR2 FQGNSA. CDR3 length: 11 amino acids. Drawing the rest from reference TRBV7-2 and TRBJ2-3, the complete variable domain is GAGVSQSPSNKVTEKGKDVELRCDPISGHTALYWYRQSLGQGLEFLIYFQGNSAPDKSGLPSDRFSAERTGGSVSTLTIQRTQQEDSAVYLCASSLADTQYFGPGTRLTVL.

This chain uses TRBV7-7 with TRBJ2-7; tentative D call: TRBD1 (5 bases). Germline V gene lookup returns CDR1 SSHAT and CDR2 FNYEAQ (reference sequence). The CDR3 is 13 residues long. Deletions cut 1 base from V and 4 bases from J, with 8 bases between. The CDR3 loop reads CASSLVRGYEQYF. The CDR3 coding sequence is TGTGCCAGCAGCTTAGTTAGGGGTTACGAGCAGTACTTC.

The J gene is TRBJ2-3, the V gene TRBV20-1, with D unresolved. The germline V gene has CDR1 DFQATT and CDR2 SNEGSKA (reference sequence). Between the trimmed V and J ends, which lost 3 bases and 0 bases, there was a span of 10 bases. This CDR3 has 14 residues. The CDR3 nucleotides read TGCAGTGCTAGTATGGCGGCTAGCACAGATACGCAGTATTTT. Protein product: CSASMAASTDTQYF.

This clonotype was observed a few times. CDR3 in DNA: TGTGCCAGCAGCCGACAGGCCGGCTACACCTTC. Encoded protein: CASSRQAGYTF. The chain uses TRBV7-9 and TRBJ1-2; the D gene is possibly TRBD1 (6 bases). This CDR3 spans 11 amino acids. Looked up from germline, CDR1 is SEHNR and CDR2 is FQNEAQ (reference sequence). Trimming removed 5 bases at V and 8 bases at J, with 9 bases between. The full variable domain, completed using reference TRBV7-9 and TRBJ1-2, is DTGVSQNPRHKITKRGQNVTFRCDPISEHNRLYWYRQTLGQGPEFLTYFQNEAQLEKSRLLSDRFSAERPKGSFSTLEIQRTEQGDSAMYLCASSRQAGYTFGSGTRLTVV.

The chain combines TRBV7-9 with TRBJ2-1; D may correspond to TRBD1 or TRBD2 (6 bases each). Germline CDR1 reads SEHNR; CDR2 reads FQNEAQ (reference sequence). This CDR3 is built from 14 residues. Trimming removed 6 bases from V and 8 bases from J, with 17 bases in between. CDR3 DNA sequence: TGTGCCAGCAGGAAATCTTACAGGGACTATGAGCAGTTCTTC. Translated, it gives CASRKSYRDYEQFF.

This clonotype was detected once. The chain combines TRBV4-3 with TRBJ2-7, with D unclear. Germline lookup yields CDR1 LGHNA and CDR2 YSLEER. V lost 0 bases and J 3 bases, leaving 6 bases between the germline ends. CDR3 length: 13 residues. The CDR3 DNA is TGCGCCAGCAGCCAAGATGAGAACTACGAGCAGTACTTC. Translation: CASSQDENYEQYF.

The V gene is TRBV19, the J gene TRBJ2-7, with TRBD1 identical over 7 bases. The V and J ends lost 1 base and 3 bases, in that order; junction bases with no gene match: 9. The germline CDR1 and CDR2 sequences are LNHDA and SQIVND (reference sequence). The CDR3 is made up of 16 amino acids. CDR3 nucleotides: TGTGCCAGTAGTATAGCAGGGGGTCCTTCAATCTACGAGCAGTACTTC. Translating gives CASSIAGGPSIYEQYF.

This chain uses TRBV4-2 with TRBJ2-3; no definite D call. Trimming pared 3 bases from V and 4 bases from J, leaving 14 bases between. In germline, CDR1 is LGHNA, CDR2 YNFKEQ. This CDR3 is built from 15 residues. In DNA form, the CDR3 reads TGTGCCAGCAGCCAGCCAGACGAGAGCGCAGATACGCAGTATTTT. Translated: CASSQPDESADTQYF.

Details on this clonotype: As the CDR3 is not closed by the conserved phenylalanine or tryptophan, this likely results from a read error. V usage is TRBV7-2 and J usage is TRBJ1-6; TRBD1 is a possible D gene (5 bases). The CDR3 totals 16 residues. The V end was cut by 1 base, the J end by 6 bases, with 13 bases between. Germline CDR1 and CDR2: SGHTA and FQGNSA. CDR3 loop: CASSLGRVATNSPLHS. CDR3 nucleotides: TGTGCCAGCAGCTTAGGCAGGGTGGCCACTAATTCACCCCTCCACTCC.

This clonotype occurred many times. The V and J genes are TRBV6-2 or TRBV6-3 and TRBJ2-1; unclear D gene. The germline V and J ends were trimmed by 2 bases and 4 bases, with 12 bases remaining between them. This CDR3 spans 15 amino acids. CDR1 is MNHEY, CDR2 SVGEGT, per germline. CDR3 sequence (DNA): TGTGCCAGCAGTTACCGGCTTAGTCCTTACAATGAGCAGTTCTTC. It specifies CASSYRLSPYNEQFF.

This clonotype was detected once. This chain uses TRBV11-1 with TRBJ2-3; D might be TRBD1 or TRBD2, each matching 5 bases. The CDR3 has 15 residues. Germline V gene data show CDR1 as SGHAT and CDR2 as FQDESV (reference sequence). Trimming took 2 bases from V and 4 from J, leaving 13 bases between them. This chain's CDR3 is CASSLWDRAADTQYF. CDR3 coding DNA: TGTGCCAGCAGCTTATGGGACCGAGCCGCAGATACGCAGTATTTT.

In DNA form, the CDR3 reads TGTGCCAGCAGCTTATTGACGGGGGGGTACAATGAGCAGTTCTTC. The encoded protein is CASSLLTGGYNEQFF. This chain links TRBV7-2 with TRBJ2-1, with 8 positions matching TRBD2. V lost 2 bases and J lost 4; bases outside the gene matches: 4. Germline CDR1 is SGHTA and CDR2 is FQGNSA. The length of the CDR3 is 15 residues. Looking up the rest from reference TRBV7-2 and TRBJ2-1 gives the full variable domain: GAGVSQSPSNKVTEKGKDVELRCDPISGHTALYWYRQSLGQGLEFLIYFQGNSAPDKSGLPSDRFSAERTGGSVSTLTIQRTQQEDSAVYLCASSLLTGGYNEQFFGPGTRLTVL.

This clonotype was counted between two and nine times. V gene TRBV7-8 combines with J gene TRBJ2-7; no clear D. V lost 4 bases to trimming and J lost 6 bases, with 10 bases between them. This CDR3 region has 12 residues. CDR1 and CDR2 from the germline V gene are SGHVS and FQNEAQ. CDR3 coding DNA: TGTGCCAGCAGCTACGACGTAGGCGAGCAGTACTTC. Protein sequence: CASSYDVGEQYF.

This sequence joins TRBV7-9 and TRBJ2-1, with 7 nucleotides matching TRBD1. Germline lookup yields CDR1 SEHNR and CDR2 FQNEAQ (reference sequence). V was pared by 3 bases and J by 8 bases, with 7 bases of the junction left unmatched. This CDR3 is 14 amino acids long. CDR3 nucleotides: TGTGCCAGCAGCTTTAAAAGAGGGGGCGATGAGCAGTTCTTC. This gives the protein CASSFKRGGDEQFF. Looking up the rest from reference TRBV7-9 and TRBJ2-1 gives the full variable domain: DTGVSQNPRHKITKRGQNVTFRCDPISEHNRLYWYRQTLGQGPEFLTYFQNEAQLEKSRLLSDRFSAERPKGSFSTLEIQRTEQGDSAMYLCASSFKRGGDEQFFGPGTRLTVL.

The rearrangement links TRBV5-1 to TRBJ1-1, with D possibly TRBD1 on 6 matching bases. V dropped 2 bases and J dropped 5 bases, with 10 bases sitting between them. The CDR3 extends over 13 amino acids. In germline, CDR1 is SGHRS, CDR2 YFSETQ. CDR3 protein: CASSFKGDTEAFF. The CDR3 DNA reads TGCGCCAGCAGCTTTAAGGGGGATACTGAAGCTTTCTTT.

A single count supports this clonotype. The chain links TRBV7-2 to TRBJ2-7; D is undetermined. The CDR3 extends over 14 amino acids. Per germline, CDR1 SGHTA and CDR2 FQGNSA. The V gene lost 1 base and the J gene lost 0 bases, with 7 bases spanning the gap. CDR3: CASSLGMSSYEQYF. Written as DNA, the CDR3 is TGTGCCAGCAGCTTAGGTATGAGCTCCTACGAGCAGTACTTC.

This chain uses TRBV29-1 with TRBJ1-3; 8 bases align to TRBD1. Germline-derived CDR1 and CDR2 are SQVTM and ANQGSEA. J gave up 0 bases and V 5 bases, and 3 bases lay outside the gene matches. The CDR3 length is 14 residues. The CDR3 sequence is CSVRTGGSGNTIYF. CDR3 in DNA: TGCAGCGTTAGAACAGGGGGCTCTGGAAACACCATATATTTT.

Remarks on this clonotype: Just one base apart from a much larger clone, this may be a read error. The CDR3 spells CASHSRVGGQPQHF. The CDR3 DNA reads as TGTGCCAGCCACTCCAGAGTAGGGGGTCAGCCCCAGCATTTT. V and J are TRBV24-1 and TRBJ1-5; D possibly corresponds to TRBD1 (6 bases). Trimming shortened V by 11 bases and J by 6 bases, and 19 bases separated the two germline ends. The CDR3 sequence is 14 residues long. Germline V lookup: CDR1 KGHDR, CDR2 SFDVKD.

The DNA for the CDR3 is TGTGCCAGCAGCTTTGACCGGGTGGAGACCCAGTACTTC. This encodes CASSFDRVETQYF. V and J are TRBV7-9 and TRBJ2-5, with D unclear. CDR1 is SEHNR, CDR2 FQNEAQ, per germline (reference sequence). Trimming took 3 bases from V and 5 from J, leaving 10 bases between them. This CDR3 region has 13 residues.